This T cell receptor (beta chain) was captured by sequencing in a study of blood T cell repertoires in COVID-19. On the study more broadly: Samples came from the United States, Italy and Spain, spanning acute and convalescent COVID-19. Sample material is recorded as cDNA or gDNA derived from T cells, B-cell-depleted T cells, or PBMCs.

The V gene's germline CDR1 is SGDLS and CDR2 YYNGEE. The length of the CDR3 is 14 residues. V trimming: 4 bases; J trimming: 10 bases; junction bases outside the gene matches: 8. In the original processing: From reference gene primer amplification, estimates of nucleated cell counts were derived. TCRdb's copy holds only in-frame clones and misses some; the assay was immunoSEQ multiplex PCR. The D gene and trimming were derived from the DNA, and the V and J assignments and clone size from that table. Here the sample spans roughly 250,000 clones, more than 85% being singletons. This clone is a singleton in its sample.

This chain uses TRBV9 with TRBJ2-1; 10 bases line up with TRBD2. The TCR sequence derives from a man aged 30-40 years with acute or convalescent COVID-19. Sample: peripheral blood. This chain's CDR3 is CASSKTLLAGEQFF. The CDR3 nucleotides are TGTGCCAGCAGCAAGACCCTACTAGCGGGAGAGCAGTTCTTC. Supplemented by reference TRBV9 and TRBJ2-1, the full variable domain reads DSGVTQTPKHLITATGQRVTLRCSPRSGDLSVYWYQQSLDQGLQFLIQYYNGEERAKGNILERFSAQQFPDLHSELNLSSLELGDSALYFCASSKTLLAGEQFFGPGTRLTVL.